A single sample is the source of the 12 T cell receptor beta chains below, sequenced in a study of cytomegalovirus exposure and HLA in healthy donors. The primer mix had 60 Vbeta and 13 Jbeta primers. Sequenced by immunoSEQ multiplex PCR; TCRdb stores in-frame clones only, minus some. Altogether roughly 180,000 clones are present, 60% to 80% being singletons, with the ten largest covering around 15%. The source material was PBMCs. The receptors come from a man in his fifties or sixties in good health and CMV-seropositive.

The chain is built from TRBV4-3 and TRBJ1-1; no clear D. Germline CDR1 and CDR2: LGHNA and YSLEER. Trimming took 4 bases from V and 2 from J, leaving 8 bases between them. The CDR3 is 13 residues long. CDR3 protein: CASSLQLNTEAFF. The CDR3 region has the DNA TGCGCCAGCAGCCTACAGCTTAACACTGAAGCTTTCTTT.

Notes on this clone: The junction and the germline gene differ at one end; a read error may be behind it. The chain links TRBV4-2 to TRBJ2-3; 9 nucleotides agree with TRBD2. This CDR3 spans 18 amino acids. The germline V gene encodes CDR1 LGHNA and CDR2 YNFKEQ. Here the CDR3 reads CAGSQDRRPSGGTDTQYF. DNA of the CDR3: TGTGCCGGCAGCCAAGATCGTCGGCCTAGCGGGGGCACAGATACGCAGTATTTT.

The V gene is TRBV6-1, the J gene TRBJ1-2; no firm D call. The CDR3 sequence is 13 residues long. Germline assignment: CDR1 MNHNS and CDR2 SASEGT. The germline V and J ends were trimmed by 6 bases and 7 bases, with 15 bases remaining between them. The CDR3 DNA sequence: TGTGCCAGCAGCGGGAGGCAGTCAAGTGGCTACACCTTC. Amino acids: CASSGRQSSGYTF.

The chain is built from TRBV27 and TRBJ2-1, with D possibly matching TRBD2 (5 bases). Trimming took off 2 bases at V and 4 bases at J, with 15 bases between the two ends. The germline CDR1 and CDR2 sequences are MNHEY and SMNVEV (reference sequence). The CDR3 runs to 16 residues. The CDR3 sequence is CASSLTTDRRYNEQFF. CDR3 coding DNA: TGTGCCAGCAGTTTAACGACGGACCGGAGGTACAATGAGCAGTTCTTC.

DNA of the CDR3: TGTGCCATCAGTGTTGGAGGCATACCCCCGTACGAGCAGTACGTC. Its protein is CAISVGGIPPYEQYV. The chain couples TRBV10-3 to TRBJ2-7; maybe TRBD2 (5 bases). The CDR3 length is 15 residues. Germline V gene sequence: CDR1 ENHRY, CDR2 SYGVKD. Between the trimmed V and J ends, which lost 4 bases and 4 bases, there was a span of 17 bases.

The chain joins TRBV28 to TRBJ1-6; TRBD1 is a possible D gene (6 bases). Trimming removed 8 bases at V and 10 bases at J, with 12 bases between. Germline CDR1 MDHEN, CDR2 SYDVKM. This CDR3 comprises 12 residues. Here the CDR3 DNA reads TGTGCCAGCGAAATAAGGGGGTCACCCCTCCACTTT. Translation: CASEIRGSPLHF.

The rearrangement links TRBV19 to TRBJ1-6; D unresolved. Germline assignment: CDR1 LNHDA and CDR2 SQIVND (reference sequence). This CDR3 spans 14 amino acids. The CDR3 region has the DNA TGTGCGACCACAAGCGAATATTATAATTCACCCCTCCACTTT. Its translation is CATTSEYYNSPLHF.

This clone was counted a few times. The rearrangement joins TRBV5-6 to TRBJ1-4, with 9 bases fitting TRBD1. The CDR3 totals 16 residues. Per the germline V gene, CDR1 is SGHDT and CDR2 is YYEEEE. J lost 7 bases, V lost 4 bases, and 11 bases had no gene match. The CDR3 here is CASSPARDRVIEKLFF. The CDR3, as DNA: TGTGCCAGCAGCCCAGCGCGGGACAGGGTTATTGAAAAACTGTTTTTT.

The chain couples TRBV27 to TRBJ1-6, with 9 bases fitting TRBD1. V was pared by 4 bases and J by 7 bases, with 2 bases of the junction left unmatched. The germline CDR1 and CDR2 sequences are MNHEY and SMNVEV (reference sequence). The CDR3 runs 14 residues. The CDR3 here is CASSSDRGNSPLHF. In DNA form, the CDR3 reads TGTGCCAGCAGTTCAGACAGGGGGAATTCACCCCTCCACTTT.

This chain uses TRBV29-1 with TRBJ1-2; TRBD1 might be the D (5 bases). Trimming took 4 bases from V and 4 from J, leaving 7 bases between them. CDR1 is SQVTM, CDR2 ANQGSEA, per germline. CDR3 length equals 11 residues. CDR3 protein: CSVADSYGYTF. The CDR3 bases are TGCAGCGTTGCAGACAGCTATGGCTACACCTTC.

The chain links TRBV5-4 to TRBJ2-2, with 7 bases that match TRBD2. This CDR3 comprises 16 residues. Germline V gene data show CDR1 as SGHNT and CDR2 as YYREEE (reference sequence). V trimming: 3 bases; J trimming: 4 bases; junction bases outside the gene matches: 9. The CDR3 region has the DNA TGTGCCAGCAGCTCCCCCAAGCGGGGAAGCACCGGGGAGCTGTTTTTT. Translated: CASSSPKRGSTGELFF.

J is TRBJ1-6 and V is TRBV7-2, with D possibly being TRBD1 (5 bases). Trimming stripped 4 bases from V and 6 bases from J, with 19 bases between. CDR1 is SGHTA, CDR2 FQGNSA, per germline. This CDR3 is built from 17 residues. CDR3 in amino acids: CASSWIYQGKSNSPLHF. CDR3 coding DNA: TGTGCCAGCAGCTGGATTTATCAGGGAAAAAGTAATTCACCCCTCCACTTT.